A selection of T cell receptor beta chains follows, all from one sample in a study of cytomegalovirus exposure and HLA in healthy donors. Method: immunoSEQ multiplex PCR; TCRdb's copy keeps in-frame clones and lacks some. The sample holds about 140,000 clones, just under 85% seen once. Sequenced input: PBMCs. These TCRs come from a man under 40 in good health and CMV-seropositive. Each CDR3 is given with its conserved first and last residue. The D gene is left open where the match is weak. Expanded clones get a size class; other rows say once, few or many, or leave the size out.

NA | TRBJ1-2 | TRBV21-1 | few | CASSNATPINYGYTF | TGTGCCAGCAGCAATGCTACCCCCATAAACTATGGCTACACCTTC
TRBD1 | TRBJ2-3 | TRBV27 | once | CASSSRRTGTVYTQYF | TGTGCCAGCAGTTCTCGCCGGACAGGGACCGTATATACGCAGTATTTT
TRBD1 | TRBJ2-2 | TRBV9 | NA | CASSVSSRGTGELFF | TGTGCCAGCAGCGTATCATCCAGGGGGACCGGGGAGCTGTTTTTT
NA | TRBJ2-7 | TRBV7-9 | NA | CSSSFSTSSYEQYF | TGTTCCAGCAGCTTCTCAACTAGCTCCTACGAGCAGTACTTC
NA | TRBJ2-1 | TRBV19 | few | CASSIAVEEYNEQFF | TGTGCCAGTAGTATAGCCGTCGAGGAGTACAATGAGCAGTTCTTC
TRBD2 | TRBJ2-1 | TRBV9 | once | CASSPRGLAGGPSSYNEQFF | TGTGCCAGCAGCCCAAGGGGACTAGCGGGAGGGCCAAGCTCCTACAATGAGCAGTTCTTC
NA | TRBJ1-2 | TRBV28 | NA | CASSPSLEGLGYTF | TGTGCCAGCAGTCCCTCGTTGGAGGGGTTAGGCTACACCTTC
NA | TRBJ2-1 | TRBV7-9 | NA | CASSRSSYNEQFF | TGTGCCAGCAGCCGTTCCTCCTACAATGAGCAGTTCTTC
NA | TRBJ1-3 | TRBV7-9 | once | CASSPTGNTIYF | TGTGCCAGCAGCCCAACTGGAAACACCATATATTTT
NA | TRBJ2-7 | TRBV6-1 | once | CASRMTSPFYEQYF | TGTGCCAGCAGGATGACTAGTCCATTCTACGAGCAGTACTTC
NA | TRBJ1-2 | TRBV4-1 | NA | CASSPAGEGPQGYTF | TGCGCCAGCAGCCCGGCAGGGGAAGGGCCTCAGGGCTACACCTTC
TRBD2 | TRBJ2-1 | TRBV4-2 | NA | CASSQDLASGSYNEQFF | TGTGCCAGCAGCCAAGATTTAGCTAGCGGCTCCTACAATGAGCAGTTCTTC
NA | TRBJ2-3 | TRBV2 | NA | CAASRDAGATDTQYF | TGTGCCGCCTCTAGGGACGCGGGGGCCACAGATACGCAGTATTTT
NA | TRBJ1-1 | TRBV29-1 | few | CSVERQGNTEAFF | TGCAGCGTTGAAAGGCAGGGGAACACTGAAGCTTTCTTT
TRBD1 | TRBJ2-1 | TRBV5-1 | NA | CASSLGDRVENEQFF | TGCGCCAGCAGCTTGGGAGACAGGGTAGAAAATGAGCAGTTCTTC
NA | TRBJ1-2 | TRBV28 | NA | CASSLVRPYGYTF | TGTGCCAGCAGTTTGGTCAGGCCCTATGGCTACACCTTC
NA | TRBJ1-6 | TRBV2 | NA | CASSEISRNSPLHF | TGTGCCAGCAGTGAAATATCGAGGAATTCACCCCTCCACTTT
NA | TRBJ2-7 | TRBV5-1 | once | CASSLLRGLYEQYF | TGCGCCAGCAGCTTGCTTCGCGGACTCTACGAGCAGTACTTC
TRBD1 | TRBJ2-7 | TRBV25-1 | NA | CASMPTAGQGRDEQYF | TGTGCCAGCATGCCGACCGCGGGACAGGGGAGGGACGAGCAGTACTTC
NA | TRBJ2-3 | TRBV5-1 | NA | CASSLDVPSSTDTQYF | TGCGCCAGCAGCTTGGATGTCCCGTCGAGCACAGATACGCAGTATTTT
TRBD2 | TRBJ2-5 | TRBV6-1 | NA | CATSLAGSYQETQYF | TGTGCCACTTCCCTAGCGGGGTCGTACCAAGAGACCCAGTACTTC
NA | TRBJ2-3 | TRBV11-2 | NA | CASSLDIPGVADTQYF | TGTGCCAGCAGCTTAGATATCCCCGGGGTGGCAGATACGCAGTATTTT
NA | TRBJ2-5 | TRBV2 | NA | CASSALAPPATQYF | TGTGCCAGCAGTGCCCTAGCGCCCCCGGCGACCCAGTACTTC
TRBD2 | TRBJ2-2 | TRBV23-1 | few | CASTSGSGTGELFF | TGCGCCAGCACTAGCGGGAGTGGAACCGGGGAGCTGTTTTTT
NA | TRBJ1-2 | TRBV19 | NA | CASTPSISRGGGYTF | TGTGCCAGTACTCCAAGCATATCCAGGGGTGGAGGCTACACCTTC
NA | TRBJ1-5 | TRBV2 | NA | CASSNDWVRQPQHF | TGTGCCAGCAGTAACGACTGGGTTCGACAGCCCCAGCATTTT
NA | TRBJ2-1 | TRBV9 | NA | CASSVQGTGIYNEQFF | TGTGCCAGCAGCGTACAGGGGACCGGCATTTACAATGAGCAGTTCTTC
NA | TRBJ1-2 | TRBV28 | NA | CASSLRNYGYTF | TGTGCCAGCAGTTTGAGGAACTATGGCTACACCTTC
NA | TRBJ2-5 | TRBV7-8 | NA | CASSLKGVGGTGAQYF | TGTGCCAGCAGCTTAAAGGGGGTTGGGGGTACAGGAGCCCAGTACTTC
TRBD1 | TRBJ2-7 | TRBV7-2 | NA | CASSRGGSSYEQYF | TGTGCCAGCAGCCGAGGGGGCAGTTCCTACGAGCAGTACTTC
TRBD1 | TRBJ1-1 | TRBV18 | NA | CASSLRQGVETEAFF | TGTGCCAGCTCGCTGCGACAGGGGGTAGAAACTGAAGCTTTCTTT